The 5 T cell receptor beta chains below were found in one sample sequenced in a study of cytomegalovirus exposure and HLA in healthy donors. A multiplex PCR was run with 60 Vbeta primers and 13 Jbeta primers. Sequenced by immunoSEQ multiplex PCR; TCRdb stores in-frame clones only, minus some. Counted here are around 170,000 clones, more than 65% occurring once; the ten biggest clones make up around 3.9%. Sample: PBMCs. The receptors were gathered from a man in his fifties in good health and CMV-seronegative.

The chain has TRBV30 and TRBJ1-2; 7 nucleotides line up with TRBD1. The CDR3 has 15 residues. The V gene's germline CDR1 is GTSNPN and CDR2 SVGIG (reference sequence). The V gene end was trimmed by 1 base and the J gene end by 3 bases; junction bases not matched to a gene: 8. CDR3 loop: CAWSGVSGGDYGYTF. CDR3 nucleotide sequence: TGTGCCTGGAGTGGGGTTTCAGGGGGTGACTATGGCTACACCTTC.

The rearrangement uses TRBV5-6 and TRBJ2-5; D is uncertain. The J call is in doubt because the DNA end fits TRBJ2-7 better. This CDR3 is built from 13 residues. Germline-derived CDR1 and CDR2 are SGHDT and YYEEEE. CDR3 region: CASSMGYTYEQYF. CDR3 nucleotide sequence: TGTGCCAGCAGCATGGGTTATACCTACGAGCAGTACTTC.

The gene calls are TRBV10-1 and TRBJ2-7; D unresolved. CDR1 is WNHNN and CDR2 is SYGVQD in the germline V gene (reference sequence). V dropped 4 bases and J dropped 5 bases, with 9 bases sitting between them. The CDR3 length is 12 residues. CDR3 in DNA: TGCGCCAGCAGTGGAGTCTGCCACGAGCAGTACTTC. It translates to CASSGVCHEQYF.

The chain carries TRBV5-1 and TRBJ2-1; TRBD1 matches at 7 bases. V dropped 2 bases and J dropped 5; count of bases not matched to a gene: 7. The germline CDR1 and CDR2 sequences are SGHRS and YFSETQ. The length of the CDR3 is 15 residues. DNA of the CDR3: TGCGCCAGCAGCTTCCCGACAGGGACGGACAATGAGCAGTTCTTC. Protein sequence: CASSFPTGTDNEQFF.

The chain uses TRBV6-5 and TRBJ1-2, with D possibly TRBD1 on 5 matching bases. Between the trimmed V and J ends, which lost 11 bases and 4 bases, there was a span of 20 bases. The germline CDR1 and CDR2 sequences are MNHEY and SVGAGI. The CDR3 length is 14 residues. The CDR3 loop is CAGGLGVAIYGYTF. The CDR3 region has the DNA TGTGCCGGGGGGTTGGGAGTCGCAATCTATGGCTACACCTTC.